This T cell receptor beta chain was captured in a study of response to subunit inactivated influenza vaccine. Ten or more counts support this clonotype. TCRdb re-called the RT-PCR reads with MiXCR, one entry per CDR3 protein. Of hundreds of thousands of distinct CDR3 sequences listed, approximately 12% are singletons. Germline V gives CDR1 SGHRS, CDR2 YFSETQ. The V gene lost 4 bases and the J gene lost 4 bases, with 17 bases spanning the gap. The CDR3 length is 15 residues. Material: PBMCs from blood, obtained on the day of vaccination. The rearrangement joins TRBV5-1 to TRBJ1-1, with a possible D match to TRBD1 (5 bases). This receptor was identified in a man aged 45 to 65 who received an inactivated influenza vaccine. The CDR3 sequence is CASSPRDGGGTEAFF. Written as DNA, the CDR3 is TGCGCCAGCAGCCCCAGGGATGGTGGGGGCACTGAAGCTTTCTTT.